The 13 T cell receptor beta chains listed next were all sequenced from one sample in a study of identical twins. MiXCR, applied by TCRdb to the 5' RACE reads, yields one record per CDR3 protein. This table has about 530,000 distinct CDR3 sequences, 20% to 25% appearing once. These data were also reused for a study on yellow fever vaccine responses in identical twins.

The sample comprised CD4+ T cells sorted from blood. The receptors originated from a woman between 18 and 29 years old in good health.

The chain carries TRBV10-1 and TRBJ2-1, with no clear D. Per the germline V gene, CDR1 is WNHNN and CDR2 is SYGVQD (reference sequence). CDR3 length equals 14 residues. Trimming cost V 3 bases and J 6 bases, with 12 bases left between them. The CDR3: CASSDMGYSNEQFF. In DNA, the CDR3 is TGCGCCAGCAGTGACATGGGTTACAGCAATGAGCAGTTCTTC.

This clonotype was detected only a few times. The chain links TRBV5-1 to TRBJ2-1, with D possibly being TRBD2 (6 bases). Germline loops: CDR1 SGHRS, CDR2 YFSETQ. This CDR3 is built from 16 residues. Trimming left V 4 bases short and J 2 bases short, with 16 bases between. This chain's CDR3 is CASSLAGGVAYNEQFF. The CDR3 coding sequence is TGCGCCAGCAGCCTTGCCGGAGGGGTCGCCTACAATGAGCAGTTCTTC.

V is TRBV5-1 and J is TRBJ2-7; D is unclear. CDR3 length equals 14 residues. The germline gives CDR1 SGHRS, CDR2 YFSETQ. V lost 0 bases, J lost 2 bases, and 9 bases lay in between. CDR3 amino acids: CASSLAADTYEQYF. The CDR3 DNA reads TGCGCCAGCAGCTTGGCGGCAGACACCTACGAGCAGTACTTC.

The CDR3 reads CASSFAGQGPNTEAFF. In DNA, the CDR3 is TGCGCCAGCAGCTTCGCGGGACAGGGACCAAACACTGAAGCTTTCTTT. The V call is TRBV5-1, the J call TRBJ1-1, with TRBD1 matching over 9 bases. This CDR3 contains 16 residues. Germline CDR1 is SGHRS and CDR2 is YFSETQ. Trimming removed 2 bases from V and 2 bases from J; junction bases left unmatched: 7.

This clonotype has a handful of counts. The chain employs TRBV12-3 or TRBV12-4 and TRBJ2-7, with D possibly matching TRBD2 (5 bases). This CDR3 has 12 amino acids. V was trimmed by 5 bases and J by 6 bases, leaving 11 bases between them. CDR3 coding DNA: TGTGCCAGCAGTCCGGGGATCGGCGAGCAGTACTTC. Translation: CASSPGIGEQYF.

This clonotype has only a few counts. The V call is TRBV20-1, the J call TRBJ2-3, with 7 bases aligning to TRBD2. V shed 5 bases, J shed 1 base, and the junction held 3 bases outside the gene matches. Germline V gives CDR1 DFQATT, CDR2 SNEGSKA (reference sequence). There are 13 residues in the CDR3. This CDR3 is CSALLAGTDTQYF. The CDR3 bases are TGCAGTGCTCTCCTAGCGGGCACAGATACGCAGTATTTT.

The chain has TRBV2 and TRBJ2-1; D unclear. The CDR3 totals 18 residues. With 5 bases removed from V and 0 bases from J, the gap between germline ends came to 20 bases. Germline loops: CDR1 SNHLY, CDR2 FYNNEI. The CDR3 sequence is CASSLMMPEVNSYNEQFF. For the CDR3, the DNA is TGTGCCAGCAGTTTGATGATGCCAGAAGTTAACTCCTACAATGAGCAGTTCTTC.

The chain combines TRBV10-3 with TRBJ2-1, with 13 bases lining up with TRBD2. CDR3 length: 15 residues. V was pared by 7 bases and J by 9 bases, with 9 bases of the junction left unmatched. Germline V gives CDR1 ENHRY, CDR2 SYGVKD. Written as DNA, the CDR3 is TGTGCCATCAACTCCGGACTAGCGGGAGATGGTGAGCAGTTCTTC. Translating gives CAINSGLAGDGEQFF.

The V gene is TRBV4-2, the J gene TRBJ2-7; weak D call: TRBD1 (6 bases). With 3 bases removed from V and 3 bases from J, the gap between germline ends came to 15 bases. Per the germline V gene, CDR1 is LGHNA and CDR2 is YNFKEQ. This CDR3 comprises 15 residues. CDR3 sequence: CASSQEQGIYYEQYF. As DNA, the CDR3 is TGTGCCAGCAGCCAGGAACAGGGTATTTACTACGAGCAGTACTTC.

The V and J genes are TRBV12-3 or TRBV12-4 and TRBJ2-7, with TRBD1 matching over 11 bases. CDR3 length equals 14 residues. The ends lost 4 bases at V and 4 bases at J; junction bases unmatched: 3. For the CDR3, the DNA is TGTGCCAGCAGTTATGGACAGGGGGCTTACGAGCAGTACGTC. It is translated as CASSYGQGAYEQYV.

The table lists this clonotype with a few counts. This chain links TRBV7-2 with TRBJ2-4; D remains ambiguous. The CDR3 runs to 17 residues. Germline CDR1 reads SGHTA; CDR2 reads FQGNSA. Trimming removed 5 bases at V and 0 bases at J, with 17 bases between. The CDR3 spells CASSPSPPLGAKNIQYF. CDR3 coding DNA: TGTGCCAGCAGCCCATCCCCACCCTTGGGAGCCAAAAACATTCAGTACTTC.

The CDR3 sequence is CASSLGSDTIYEQYF. DNA of the CDR3: TGCGCCAGCAGCTTGGGATCCGACACCATCTACGAGCAGTACTTC. The chain has TRBV5-1 and TRBJ2-7, with no clear D. CDR3 length: 15 amino acids. Trimming cost V 0 bases and J 3 bases, with 13 bases left between them. Looked up from germline, CDR1 is SGHRS and CDR2 is YFSETQ.

V and J are TRBV2 and TRBJ1-5; TRBD1 agrees at 9 bases. The CDR3 is 13 residues long. The V and J ends lost 6 bases and 7 bases, in that order; junction bases with no gene match: 4. The germline V gene encodes CDR1 SNHLY and CDR2 FYNNEI. DNA for the CDR3: TGTGCCAGCAGGGACAGGGGCGGGCAGCCCCAGCATTTT. Amino acid sequence: CASRDRGGQPQHF. Using reference TRBV2 and TRBJ1-5 for the parts outside the CDR3, the full variable domain is EPEVTQTPSHQVTQMGQEVILRCVPISNHLYFYWYRQILGQKVEFLVSFYNNEISEKSEIFDDQFSVERPDGSNFTLKIRSTKLEDSAMYFCASRDRGGQPQHFGDGTRLSIL.